One T cell receptor (beta chain) is described in this entry. Its antigen is currently not known. Within one base of it there is no much larger clone, and no base qualities were kept. There are 16 amino acids in the CDR3, from cysteine to phenylalanine inclusive. The kept DNA is CDR3 alone, 48 bases in frame from the first base. CDR1 and CDR2 (SGHRS, YFSETQ) derive from the germline V gene. V has 0 bases trimmed and J has 6 bases trimmed; junction bases matching no gene number 9. The immunoSEQ Assay, a bias-controlled multiplex PCR, was used to amplify TCRbeta CDR3 regions from genomic DNA. As for the authors' bioinformatics: Within the assay, amplification of reference gene primers was used to estimate how many nucleated cells each sample contained. Sequence reads were collapsed and filtered to measure the absolute abundance of every unique TCRbeta CDR3 rearrangement. For each sample, productive Simpson clonality was calculated as the square root of Simpson's diversity index over productive rearrangements. The immuneACCESS repertoire file appears here via TCRdb, limited to in-frame rearrangements. These files lack a portion of the clones; in checked studies, under half of the deficit traces to unresolved V genes, and the cause of the others is not known. The V and J calls and the clone size are those of that table, but D and trimming were determined from the DNA. For this sample there are roughly 150,000 clones; around 90% appear just once. About 4.7% of the sample lies in the top ten.

The data derive from a study of blood T cell repertoires in COVID-19 (dated by TCRdb to about 2020). Broadly, across the study: Samples from collaborators originated in the United States, Italy and Spain and spanned both the acute and convalescent phases of COVID-19. The repertoires were released in a freely available public database meant as a resource for research on the immune response to SARS-CoV-2. Samples came from the ongoing ImmuneRACE study (first 160 participants) plus 1,254 subjects from 6 global collaborators. The sample metadata nearly always contained a de-identified subject ID, COVID-19 status, age in years and sex. The material from the prospective study consisted of cDNA or gDNA derived from T cells, B-cell-depleted T cells, or PBMCs. Deeply sampled blood TCRbeta repertoires from subjects exposed to, actively infected with, or recovered from COVID-19 were included in the dataset. Where available, HLA class I and class II types were taken from metadata supplied by the sample provider and were not determined by assay-based typing.

Each collaborating institution followed its own protocols to collect whole blood in K2EDTA tubes. Collaborator samples were shipped for TCRbeta analysis as frozen whole blood, isolated PBMCs, or DNA extracted from either sample type. What the research found in general, with its limitations: The quantity of clinical and demographic metadata differed by source and by participant and was supplied without curation.

The sequence came from a human donor in a cohort sampled during active COVID-19. Sample: peripheral blood. The V gene is TRBV5-1 and the J gene is TRBJ2-1, and 7 junction bases match TRBD2. At the DNA level, the sequence is TGCGCCAGCAGCTTGGGCGGGGGTCTCAAGGGCAATGAGCAGTTCTTC. The encoded protein is CASSLGGGLKGNEQFF.